This T cell receptor beta chain was captured by sequencing in a study of blood T cells in healthy people across ages. Study results and caveats: Estimates drawn from one million T cells were deemed to understate diversity. Unknown donor CMV status possibly confounded expanded clonotype changes.

Notes on this clonotype: The antigen remains unidentified.

With a J-beta primer mix and a sample-barcoded 5' primer, a second PCR ran about 7 to 12 cycles. TCRdb used MiXCR to reprocess the 5' RACE reads, holding one entry per CDR3 protein. The data show 1.5 million to 2 million distinct CDR3 sequences, about two fifths seen once. What was sequenced was blood. This TCR was sampled from a human donor in good health.

In DNA form, the CDR3 reads TGCAGCGTTGCTGGGACAGGGGGCGCCTCAGATACGCAGTATTTT. Its translation is CSVAGTGGASDTQYF. The V gene is TRBV29-1, the J gene TRBJ2-3; 12 nucleotides line up with TRBD1. V lost 4 bases and J lost 4; bases outside the gene matches: 6. Germline values: CDR1 SQVTM, CDR2 ANQGSEA. The CDR3 length is 15 residues.